The following is a TCR beta chain sequence with its context. Its antigen is undetermined. In TCRdb, the reads were re-called with MiXCR into one record per CDR3 protein. The repertoire consists of some 800,000 distinct CDR3 sequences, with approximately 32% occurring once and the leading ten covering about an eighth. The germline V gene has CDR1 SGHDN and CDR2 FVKESK. The CDR3 covers 14 residues. The V end was cut by 0 bases, the J end by 4 bases, with 7 bases between. The sample originates from a study of T cell repertoires in cytomegalovirus infection. Study-wide background: Evidence of both CMV infection and a matching HLA type came from public TCR beta signatures. General observations from the study: In two of eight donors, the top clonotype was HLA-C-restricted CMV-specific. Accumulated public TCR beta family frequency recognized individuals carrying CMV together with the relevant HLA.

The sequenced sample was cultured CD8+ T cells from PBMCs, obtained from culture after CMV antigen stimulation. V is TRBV14 and J is TRBJ2-1, with D tentatively TRBD1 (5 bases). The sequence was collected from a human donor in good health (CMV status not recorded). Some clones in this sample may be carry-over from other donors' samples. CDR3: CASSQEDIYNEQFF. Here the CDR3 DNA reads TGTGCCAGCAGCCAAGAGGACATTTACAATGAGCAGTTCTTC.